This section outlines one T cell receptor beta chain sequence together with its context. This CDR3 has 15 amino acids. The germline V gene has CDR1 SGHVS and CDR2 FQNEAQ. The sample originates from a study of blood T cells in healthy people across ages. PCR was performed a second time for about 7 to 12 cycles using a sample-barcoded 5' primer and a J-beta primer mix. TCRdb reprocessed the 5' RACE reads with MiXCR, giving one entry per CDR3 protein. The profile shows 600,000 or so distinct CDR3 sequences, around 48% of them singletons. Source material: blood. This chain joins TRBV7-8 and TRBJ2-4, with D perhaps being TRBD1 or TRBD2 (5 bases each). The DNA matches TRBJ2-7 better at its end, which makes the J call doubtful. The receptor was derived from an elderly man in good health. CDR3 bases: TGTGCCAGCAGCACTACCACCGGGACGCAGTACGAGCAGTACTTC. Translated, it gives CASSTTTGTQYEQYF.